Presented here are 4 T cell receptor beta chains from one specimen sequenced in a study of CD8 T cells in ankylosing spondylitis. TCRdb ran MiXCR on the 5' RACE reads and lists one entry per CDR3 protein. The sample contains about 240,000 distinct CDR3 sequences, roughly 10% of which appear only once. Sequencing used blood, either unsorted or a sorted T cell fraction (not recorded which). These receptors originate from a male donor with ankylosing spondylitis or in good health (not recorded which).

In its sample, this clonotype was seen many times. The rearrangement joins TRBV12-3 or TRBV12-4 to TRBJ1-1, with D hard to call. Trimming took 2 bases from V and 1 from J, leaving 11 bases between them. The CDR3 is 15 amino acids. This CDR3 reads CASSLYGRPNTEAFF. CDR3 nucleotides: TGTGCCAGCAGTTTATATGGGAGACCGAACACTGAAGCTTTCTTT.

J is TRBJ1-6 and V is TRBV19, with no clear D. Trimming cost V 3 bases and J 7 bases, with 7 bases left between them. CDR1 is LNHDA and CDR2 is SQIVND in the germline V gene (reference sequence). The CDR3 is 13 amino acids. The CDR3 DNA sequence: TGTGCCAGTAGTATCCCGCTGAATTCACCCCTCCACTTT. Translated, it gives CASSIPLNSPLHF.

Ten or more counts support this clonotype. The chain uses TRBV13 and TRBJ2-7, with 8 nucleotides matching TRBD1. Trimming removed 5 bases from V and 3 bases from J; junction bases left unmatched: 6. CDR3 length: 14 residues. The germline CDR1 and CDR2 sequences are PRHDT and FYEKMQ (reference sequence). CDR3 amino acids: CASSPPDRDYEQYF. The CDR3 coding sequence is TGTGCCAGCAGCCCCCCGGACAGGGACTACGAGCAGTACTTC.

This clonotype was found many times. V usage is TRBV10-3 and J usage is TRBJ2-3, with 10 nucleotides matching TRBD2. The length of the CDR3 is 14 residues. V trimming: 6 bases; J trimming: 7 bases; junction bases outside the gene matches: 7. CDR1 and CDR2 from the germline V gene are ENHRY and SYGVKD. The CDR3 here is CAIRSGGAWNTQYF. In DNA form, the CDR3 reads TGTGCCATCAGAAGCGGGGGGGCCTGGAATACGCAGTATTTT.